This T cell receptor beta chain was sequenced for a study of blood T cells in healthy people across ages (dated by TCRdb to between 2014 and 2017). Broadly, across the study: In model experiments, roughly one uniquely barcoded TCR beta cDNA molecule per two T cells was captured by template switching. Using deep sequencing normalized with unique cDNA molecular identifiers, the study measured how TCR beta repertoire diversity changes with age. The donors were split into four age groups: young (average 16 years), middle-aged (roughly 39), aged (more than 55) and long-lived (approximately 89). To avoid experimental bias, donors of different ages were distributed randomly across sequencing lanes. Using the same blood draw, the study looked at two additional independent replicas of 1 million unique cDNA reads for two donors, one aged 18 to 30 and the other aged 80 or older.

The donors were 40 or so Caucasian individuals from Russia, aged roughly 6 to 90 years, who were systemically healthy. Each donor gave roughly 11 milliliters of peripheral blood, drawn into EDTA-treated Vacutainer tubes. Ficoll-Paque density-gradient centrifugation was used to isolate PBMCs, with at least 7 million obtained per sample. Total RNA, at least 5.5 micrograms per sample, was extracted from PBMCs with Trizol reagent. Naive CD45RAhigh/CD27high T cell percentages were measured by flow cytometry on a PBMC aliquot from every donor. Library preparation employed 5' RACE. Sequencing instrument: Illumina HiSeq 2500. A second PCR of roughly 7 to 11 cycles was performed with a sample-barcoded 5' primer and a J-beta primer mix. A unique molecular identifier was introduced onto each TCR beta cDNA molecule by a template-switch 5' adaptor carrying 12 random nucleotides. At least 2.5 million CDR3-containing paired-end reads were obtained from each sample. First-strand cDNA synthesis was performed from all RNA using the Mint cDNA synthesis kit, with priming by a TRBC-specific oligonucleotide. After uracil-DNA glycosylase treatment, a first 18-cycle PCR used universal primers M1SS and BC2_uni_R on all cDNA. The authors processed their data as follows. For normalization, 1 million high-quality reads were randomly selected from each sample, with every read carrying a distinct molecular identifier. Instead of being binned into consensus sequences, reads that shared molecular identifiers were thrown out. MiTCR, with a Q25 quality threshold and the strictest error-elimination algorithm, was used for CDR3 identification, clonotype clustering and error correction. Lower-bound total TCR beta diversity was estimated with a nonparametric unseen species model using Euler transformation. TCRdb itself trimmed the public reads at Q25 with fastp, ran MiXCR and retained productive beta chains. CDR3 protein duplicates are merged, each entry listing the most common genes and DNA. These V and J calls rely on TCRdb rather than the paper's analysis. The table for this sample lists about 580,000 distinct CDR3 sequences; roughly 48% of them were counted only once. The ten most abundant clones make up 20% to 25% of the sample.

Here is what the overall study found, with its caveats: The percentage of naive T cells measured by flow cytometry correlated strongly with observed TCR beta diversity. The CMV infection status of donors was not known, potentially confounding age-related changes in expanded clonotypes. Observed TCR beta diversity per million T cells fell roughly linearly with age, and a significant reduction was already apparent by age around 36. Estimates of total diversity based on one million sequenced T cells were considered lower bounds and underestimates. Conclusive comparison of naive and antigen-experienced compartments was prevented by the profiling of bulk unsorted PBMCs. Compared with the aged group, more naive CD4+ T cells, fewer expanded clones and increased TCR diversity were shown by the long-lived group, suggesting age selection.

The germline V gene provides CDR1 SQVTM and CDR2 ANQGSEA. Trimming leaves V shorter by 3 bases and J shorter by 2 bases, with the junction holding 4 bases beyond the gene matches. The CDR3 spans 14 residues, from the cysteine through the phenylalanine. The sequence is cut down to CDR3 DNA, 42 bases in frame from base 1. A word on this clonotype: Its antigen target is currently unknown. Base qualities are not recorded, but no much larger clone differs from it by a single base.

The sequence was obtained from an elderly man in good health. In this chain, TRBV29-1 is recombined with TRBJ2-3, and TRBD2 matches 8 of the central bases. Material for sequencing was blood. At the DNA level, the sequence is TGCAGCGTTGACGTGACTAGCGTCACAGATACGCAGTATTTT. It translates to CSVDVTSVTDTQYF.